This T cell receptor beta chain was profiled in a study of T-cell reconstitution after alpha-beta-depleted transplantation in children. Unique molecular identifiers were built into the TCRbeta library. TCRdb ran MiXCR on the PCR reads and lists one entry per CDR3 protein. The sample has under 450,000 distinct CDR3 sequences, roughly 15% seen once. The CDR3 is 17 amino acids. V gave up 6 bases and J gave up 6 bases, with 24 bases separating them. Germline values: CDR1 SGHAT, CDR2 FQNNGV. In its sample, this clonotype was seen many times. Sequences were derived from PBMCs, sampled from the stem cell graft. This receptor was taken from a human donor who donated a stem cell graft to a child with Fanconi anemia. The V call is TRBV11-2, the J call TRBJ2-1, with a weak D call TRBD1 (7 bases). The DNA for the CDR3 is TGTGCCAGCAGACCCTTGGGTTTGCGGGACAGATTCAATGAGCAGTTCTTC. Its translation is CASRPLGLRDRFNEQFF.